One and the same sample provided the 12 T cell receptor beta chains below, sequenced in a study of patients and donors after allogeneic stem cell transplantation. TCRdb re-called the RT-PCR reads through MiXCR, storing one row per CDR3 protein. The sample lists 200,000 to 250,000 distinct CDR3 sequences; 12% to 15% were seen once. The sample taken for sequencing was blood, either unsorted or a sorted T cell fraction (not recorded which). Source of these receptors: a human donor who was either an allogeneic HSCT recipient or a stem cell or donor lymphocyte infusion donor (not recorded which). It is not recorded whose cells these are; they may come from a transplant donor.

This chain connects TRBV12-3 or TRBV12-4 to TRBJ2-7; 8 bases are a match to TRBD2. The CDR3 length is 14 residues. V dropped 5 bases and J dropped 0; count of bases not matched to a gene: 3. CDR3 sequence reads: CASSAGLASYEQYF. In DNA form, the CDR3 reads TGTGCCAGCAGTGCAGGACTAGCCTCCTACGAGCAGTACTTC.

This clonotype was detected ten times or more. The chain links TRBV7-9 to TRBJ1-1; D gene uncertain. Trimming left V 3 bases short and J 6 bases short, with 17 bases between. This CDR3 contains 15 residues. The germline V gene encodes CDR1 SEHNR and CDR2 FQNEAQ (reference sequence). CDR3 sequence: CASSFPSGVTAEAFF. CDR3 nucleotides: TGTGCCAGCAGCTTTCCCAGCGGAGTAACGGCTGAAGCTTTCTTT.

This clonotype has only a few counts. A much more abundant neighbour one base away suggests this may be a read error. This chain uses TRBV5-1 with TRBJ2-3, with 7 bases that match TRBD1. V lost 4 bases, J lost 2 bases, and 7 bases stayed unmatched. Germline V gives CDR1 SGHRS, CDR2 YFSETQ. CDR3 length equals 15 residues. CDR3 nucleotides: TGCGCCAGCAGCCCGAACAGGGGAACCACAGATACGCAGTATTTT. Protein: CASSPNRGTTDTQYF.

J is TRBJ2-3 and V is TRBV7-3, with 11 positions matching TRBD2. V trimming: 8 bases; J trimming: 1 base; junction bases outside the gene matches: 5. The germline CDR1 and CDR2 sequences are SGHTA and FQGTGA. The CDR3 consists of 15 residues. CDR3 DNA: TGTGCCAGCTGCCGACTAGCGGGGCGCACAGATACGCAGTATTTT. Translation: CASCRLAGRTDTQYF.

This clonotype was counted only a few times. J is TRBJ2-3 and V is TRBV20-1; unclear D gene. CDR1 is DFQATT, CDR2 SNEGSKA, per germline (reference sequence). The V end was cut by 6 bases, the J end by 5 bases, with 9 bases between. The CDR3 length is 11 residues. The CDR3 DNA reads TGCAGTGCCCTTTTGCGAGATACGCAGTATTTT. It specifies CSALLRDTQYF.

In this sample, this clonotype turned up many times. CDR3 amino acids: CASSLLVGSTDTQYF. The DNA for the CDR3 is TGTGCCAGCAGTTTACTAGTGGGGAGCACAGATACGCAGTATTTT. The chain is built from TRBV12-3 or TRBV12-4 and TRBJ2-3; D remains unclear. The V end was cut by 2 bases, the J end by 0 bases, with 9 bases between. There are 15 residues in the CDR3.

This clonotype was seen a few times. The chain uses TRBV14 and TRBJ1-1; D gene ambiguous. Deletions cut 0 bases from V and 5 bases from J, with 10 bases between. The CDR3 extends over 14 amino acids. Germline values: CDR1 SGHDN, CDR2 FVKESK. CDR3 nucleotide sequence: TGTGCCAGCAGCCAAGAGGCGAAAAGTACTGAAGCTTTCTTT. This encodes CASSQEAKSTEAFF.

This clonotype appeared a few times. The CDR3 loop is CAWINGRGQTGELFF. The CDR3 bases are TGTGCCTGGATTAACGGCAGGGGGCAAACCGGGGAGCTGTTTTTT. The gene calls are TRBV30 and TRBJ2-2; 8 bases are a match to TRBD1. Germline CDR1 is GTSNPN and CDR2 is SVGIG (reference sequence). The CDR3 totals 15 residues. The J segment lost 5 bases and the V segment lost 4 bases, leaving 9 bases of the junction unmatched. Together with reference TRBV30 and TRBJ2-2, the CDR3 gives the full variable domain: SQTIHQWPATLVQPVGSPLSLECTVEGTSNPNLYWYRQAAGRGLQLLFYSVGIGQISSEVPQNLSASRPQDRQFILSSKKLLLSDSGFYLCAWINGRGQTGELFFGEGSRLTVL.

This clonotype was counted at least ten times. The V gene is TRBV6-5, the J gene TRBJ2-1, with 9 bases identical to TRBD1. From germline, CDR1 is MNHEY and CDR2 SVGAGI. V gave up 2 bases and J gave up 8 bases; unmatched junction bases: 4. The CDR3 is made up of 14 amino acids. In DNA, the CDR3 is TGTGCCAGCAGTTACGACAGGGGGTGGGATGAGCAGTTCTTC. This encodes CASSYDRGWDEQFF.

J is TRBJ2-7 and V is TRBV28; 8 bases are a match to TRBD2. The germline V gene encodes CDR1 MDHEN and CDR2 SYDVKM. This CDR3 contains 17 residues. With V trimmed by 4 bases and J by 3 bases, 14 bases remained unmatched. The CDR3 nucleotides read TGTGCCAGCAGTTCCCGACCGGGTAGCGGGATTAACTACGAGCAGTACTTC. This sequence encodes CASSSRPGSGINYEQYF.

This sequence joins TRBV20-1 and TRBJ2-1, with no clear D. CDR1 and CDR2 (germline): DFQATT, SNEGSKA (reference sequence). V was clipped by 0 bases and J by 7 bases, with 10 bases between them. The length of the CDR3 is 13 residues. CDR3 region: CSARDGHGNEQFF. The DNA for the CDR3 is TGCAGTGCTAGAGATGGGCATGGGAATGAGCAGTTCTTC.

This clonotype was counted many times. This chain uses TRBV6-1 with TRBJ1-4; unclear D gene. The CDR3 spans 15 residues. The V and J ends lost 6 bases and 4 bases respectively, with 15 bases between them. CDR1 and CDR2 (germline): MNHNS, SASEGT. The CDR3 region has the DNA TGTGCCAGCAGCCGAGAGGGCACGCTTAATGAAAAACTGTTTTTT. Protein product: CASSREGTLNEKLFF.